Shown below are 4 T cell receptor beta chains from a single sample sequenced in a study of T cell responses to AZD1222 COVID-19 vaccine. Assay: immunoSEQ multiplex PCR; the TCRdb copy retains only in-frame clones and omits some. The data show 15,000 to 19,000 clones, with 88% seen just once and around 3% held by the top ten. This sample comprised peripheral blood, obtained 28 days after the second AZD1222 dose. The receptors were gathered from an adult who received the AZD1222 COVID-19 vaccine.

The CDR3 loop reads CAIRTGGEYGYTF. The CDR3 region has the DNA TGTGCCATCCGTACAGGGGGCGAATATGGCTACACCTTC. The rearrangement links TRBV2 to TRBJ1-2; the match to TRBD1 covers 9 bases. Germline V gives CDR1 SNHLY, CDR2 FYNNEI. This CDR3 is built from 13 residues. J was trimmed by 5 bases and V by 10 bases; bases with no gene match: 8.

This rearrangement joins TRBV5-4 to TRBJ2-2, with D possibly being TRBD1 (6 bases). CDR3 length: 13 amino acids. CDR1 SGHNT and CDR2 YYREEE come from the germline V gene (reference sequence). With 10 bases removed from V and 3 bases from J, the gap between germline ends came to 13 bases. The CDR3 region has the DNA TGTGCCGGGGGCCCAGAATACACCGGGGAGCTGTTTTTT. Its protein product is CAGGPEYTGELFF.

The chain recombines TRBV10-3 with TRBJ1-2; the D is unclear. CDR1 and CDR2 from the germline V gene are ENHRY and SYGVKD. The CDR3 length is 12 residues. The ends were cut back, 6 bases at V and 2 bases at J, with 7 bases in the middle. The chain's CDR3 is CAIRQENYGYTF. DNA of the CDR3: TGTGCCATCAGGCAAGAAAACTATGGCTACACCTTC.

This clone is a singleton in its sample. J is TRBJ1-2 and V is TRBV28, with 8 nucleotides matching TRBD1. The CDR3 consists of 15 residues. The V gene end was trimmed by 5 bases and the J gene end by 3 bases; junction bases not matched to a gene: 8. The germline CDR1 and CDR2 sequences are MDHEN and SYDVKM. The DNA for the CDR3 is TGTGCCAGCAGTGCCCCGCGACAGGGGTACTATGGCTACACCTTC. It encodes CASSAPRQGYYGYTF.